The next 2 T cell receptor beta chains were all read from a single sample in a study of blood T cell repertoires in COVID-19. The table came from immunoSEQ multiplex PCR; TCRdb's copy has only in-frame clones and leaves some out. The profile shows fewer than 400,000 clones, over 85% of them singletons. Sequencing used PBMCs or T cells enriched from blood (not recorded which). The source of these receptors is a woman in her thirties who had recovered from COVID-19.

V gene TRBV7-2 combines with J gene TRBJ1-2; D might be TRBD1 (6 bases). From germline, CDR1 is SGHTA and CDR2 FQGNSA. The CDR3 is made up of 13 amino acids. Trimming pared 4 bases from V and 4 bases from J, leaving 10 bases between. The DNA for the CDR3 is TGTGCCAGCAGCTCCGGGACAACCTATGGCTACACCTTC. Translation gives CASSSGTTYGYTF.

This chain connects TRBV7-8 to TRBJ1-2; 10 bases agree with TRBD1. The CDR3 consists of 18 residues. V trimming: 0 bases; J trimming: 0 bases; junction bases outside the gene matches: 7. The germline V gene encodes CDR1 SGHVS and CDR2 FQNEAQ. The CDR3 DNA sequence: TGTGCCAGCAGCTTAGCAGTGGGGACAGGGGCCTCTAACTATGGCTACACCTTC. Protein product: CASSLAVGTGASNYGYTF. The whole variable domain, filled in from reference TRBV7-8 and TRBJ1-2, reads GAGVSQSPRYKVAKRGQDVALRCDPISGHVSLFWYQQALGQGPEFLTYFQNEAQLDKSGLPSDRFFAERPEGSVSTLKIQRTQQEDSAVYLCASSLAVGTGASNYGYTFGSGTRLTVV.